The 29 T cell receptor beta chains below come from one sample, sequenced in a study of blood T cell repertoires in COVID-19. Some clones are missing from TCRdb's copy, which holds only in-frame ones; the method was immunoSEQ multiplex PCR. The sample contains around 81,000 clones, approximately 78% of which appear only once. The sequencing sample was made of peripheral blood. These receptors came from a human donor in a cohort sampled during active COVID-19.

The V call is TRBV7-9, the J call TRBJ2-5, with TRBD1 matching 9 bases. This CDR3 contains 15 residues. The J segment lost 5 bases and the V segment lost 5 bases, leaving 9 bases of the junction unmatched. Per the germline V gene, CDR1 is SEHNR and CDR2 is FQNEAQ (reference sequence). CDR3 nucleotide sequence: TGTGCCAGCAGCCCCGGGACAGGGATAGGGGAGACCCAGTACTTC. Protein sequence: CASSPGTGIGETQYF.

This clone was observed a single time. DNA for the CDR3: TGTGCCAGCAGGGGTAGCGGGGGTAACACAGATACGCAGTATTTT. This gives the protein CASRGSGGNTDTQYF. The chain combines TRBV6-5 with TRBJ2-3; 9 bases are shared with TRBD2. With 6 bases clipped from V and 2 bases from J, the junction kept 6 bases outside the gene matches. CDR1 and CDR2 (germline): MNHEY, SVGAGI. The CDR3 has 15 amino acids.

The CDR3 here is CASTPGGTEAFF. The CDR3, as DNA: TGTGCCAGCACGCCCGGTGGCACTGAAGCTTTCTTT. V and J are TRBV6-5 and TRBJ1-1; D is undetermined. This CDR3 has 12 amino acids. CDR1 is MNHEY, CDR2 SVGAGI, per germline. Trimming left V 7 bases short and J 4 bases short, with 10 bases between.

The chain combines TRBV18 with TRBJ1-1; D possibly corresponds to TRBD1 (6 bases). The CDR3 is 14 amino acids. The germline V gene encodes CDR1 KGHSH and CDR2 LQKENI. V lost 5 bases and J lost 2, with 12 bases in between. CDR3 residues: CASSYSGTNTEAFF. The CDR3 DNA follows: TGTGCCAGCTCATACTCCGGGACAAACACTGAAGCTTTCTTT.

Worth noting for this clone: At the DNA level, this CDR3 is encoded by other sequences in the same sample as well. The CDR3 loop reads CASSLSTGGNQPQHF. In nucleotides, the CDR3 is TGTGCCAGCAGTTTATCGACGGGTGGCAATCAGCCCCAGCATTTT. The chain uses TRBV27 and TRBJ1-5; unclear D gene. This CDR3 has 15 amino acids. In germline, CDR1 is MNHEY, CDR2 SMNVEV (reference sequence). The V end lost 0 bases, the J end lost 2 bases, and 8 bases lay between the germline ends.

In the case of this clone: Other DNA sequences in this specimen translate into the identical CDR3. The genes are TRBV18 and TRBJ1-2, with unresolved D. V lost 2 bases and J 3 bases, leaving 7 bases between the germline ends. The length of the CDR3 is 13 residues. Germline CDR1 and CDR2: KGHSH and LQKENI. The CDR3 is CASSPGRDYGYTF. In DNA form, the CDR3 reads TGTGCCAGCTCACCAGGGAGAGACTATGGCTACACCTTC.

This clone has just a few counts. The chain links TRBV7-3 to TRBJ2-7; 9 positions agree with TRBD1. This CDR3 comprises 14 residues. Germline values: CDR1 SGHTA, CDR2 FQGTGA. V lost 5 bases and J lost 5; bases outside the gene matches: 7. Written as DNA, the CDR3 is TGTGCCAGCAGCCCTGGGACAGGGTCGAACGAGCAGTACTTC. As protein: CASSPGTGSNEQYF. The complete variable domain, with remaining parts taken from reference TRBV7-3 and TRBJ2-7, reads GAGVSQTPSNKVTEKGKYVELRCDPISGHTALYWYRQSLGQGPEFLIYFQGTGAADDSGLPNDRFFAVRPEGSVSTLKIQRTERGDSAVYLCASSPGTGSNEQYFGPGTRLTVT.

The chain combines TRBV15 with TRBJ1-5; D unclear. The CDR3 has 15 amino acids. CDR1 is LNHNV, CDR2 YYDKDF, per germline (reference sequence). Trimming cost V 2 bases and J 5 bases, with 13 bases left between them. CDR3: CATSRSPTDHQPQHF. CDR3 coding DNA: TGTGCCACCAGCAGATCTCCGACTGATCATCAGCCCCAGCATTTT.

V gene TRBV15 combines with J gene TRBJ1-2; 7 nucleotides line up with TRBD1. The V segment lost 1 base and the J segment 4 bases; nucleotides outside the gene matches: 9. Germline V gene lookup returns CDR1 LNHNV and CDR2 YYDKDF (reference sequence). The CDR3 sequence is 16 residues long. The chain's CDR3 is CATSRGGGTDLYGYTF. CDR3 sequence (DNA): TGTGCCACCAGCAGAGGGGGTGGGACAGACCTCTATGGCTACACCTTC.

The CDR3 is CASSQGQGLHF. In nucleotides, the CDR3 is TGTGCCAGCAGCCAAGGACAGGGACTCCACTTT. V usage is TRBV4-2 and J usage is TRBJ1-6; 7 bases are a match to TRBD1. The CDR3 has 11 amino acids. V lost 1 base and J lost 16; bases outside the gene matches: 1. The germline V gene has CDR1 LGHNA and CDR2 YNFKEQ.

The rearrangement joins TRBV20-1 to TRBJ2-5; D not resolved. The CDR3 consists of 12 residues. Per germline, CDR1 DFQATT and CDR2 SNEGSKA (reference sequence). Trimming removed 3 bases at V and 7 bases at J, with 12 bases between. DNA of the CDR3: TGCAGTGCTAGTGCTCTAGTGGGGACCCAGTACTTC. As protein: CSASALVGTQYF.

This clone came up a few times. V and J are TRBV11-1 and TRBJ1-6, with D uncertain. The ends were cut back, 5 bases at V and 2 bases at J, with 7 bases in the middle. The CDR3 sequence is 14 residues long. Germline CDR1 reads SGHAT; CDR2 reads FQDESV (reference sequence). CDR3 bases: TGTGCCAGCAGCCCCCGGGCCTATAATTCACCCCTCCACTTT. It encodes CASSPRAYNSPLHF.

This clone was recorded only once. The V and J genes are TRBV5-1 and TRBJ1-2, with D perhaps matching TRBD1 (6 bases). The CDR3 is made up of 14 amino acids. Germline V gene data show CDR1 as SGHRS and CDR2 as YFSETQ. V lost 6 bases and J 4 bases, leaving 16 bases between the germline ends. CDR3 coding DNA: TGCGCCAGCACCCCGGACGAGGGGGTCTATGGCTACACCTTC. This codes for CASTPDEGVYGYTF.

The chain joins TRBV27 to TRBJ2-7; 15 bases align to TRBD2. CDR1 and CDR2 (germline): MNHEY, SMNVEV (reference sequence). J gave up 0 bases and V 5 bases, and 5 bases lay outside the gene matches. The CDR3 contains 17 residues. CDR3 amino acids: CASSRGTSGGLSYEQYF. The CDR3 bases are TGTGCCAGCAGTCGCGGGACTAGCGGGGGGCTCTCCTACGAGCAGTACTTC.

The chain recombines TRBV5-5 with TRBJ1-4; tentative D call: TRBD1 (5 bases). The CDR3 spans 14 residues. Germline CDR1 is SGHKS and CDR2 is YYEKEE (reference sequence). Trimming took 1 base from V and 1 from J, leaving 5 bases between them. CDR3 protein: CASSLTGTNEKLFF. The CDR3 nucleotides read TGTGCCAGCAGCTTGACAGGAACTAATGAAAAACTGTTTTTT.

V is TRBV30 and J is TRBJ1-2; 8 bases map to TRBD1. Trimming removed 0 bases from V and 2 bases from J; junction bases left unmatched: 8. Germline-derived CDR1 and CDR2 are GTSNPN and SVGIG (reference sequence). CDR3 length: 16 amino acids. Written as DNA, the CDR3 is TGTGCCTGGAGTGTACGGACAGGGACTTTAAACTATGGCTACACCTTC. Residues: CAWSVRTGTLNYGYTF.

A single count supports this clone. The V gene is TRBV9, the J gene TRBJ1-6, with TRBD1 as a possible D gene (6 bases). This CDR3 contains 16 residues. Trimming left V 3 bases short and J 6 bases short, with 16 bases between. The germline CDR1 and CDR2 sequences are SGDLS and YYNGEE. This chain's CDR3 is CASSAPAGVGNSPLHF. CDR3 sequence (DNA): TGTGCCAGCAGCGCCCCCGCAGGGGTGGGTAATTCACCCCTCCACTTT.

The V gene is TRBV27, the J gene TRBJ1-2; TRBD1 agrees at 8 bases. Germline loops: CDR1 MNHEY, CDR2 SMNVEV (reference sequence). CDR3 length equals 15 residues. V shed 5 bases and J 3 bases; nucleotides not matched to a gene: 8. The CDR3 loop is CASSPRGQGDYGYTF. CDR3 DNA sequence: TGTGCCAGCAGTCCCAGAGGACAGGGCGACTATGGCTACACCTTC.

This clone was picked up a small number of times. The J gene is TRBJ1-5, the V gene TRBV6-2 or TRBV6-3; the D gene is possibly TRBD1 (5 bases). The V and J ends lost 6 bases and 7 bases respectively, with 22 bases between them. CDR1 and CDR2 (germline): MNHEY, SVGEGT. This CDR3 has 16 amino acids. The CDR3 DNA sequence: TGTGCCAGCAGCCCTCGTTCAGGGATGGCGGAACAGCCCCAGCATTTT. As protein: CASSPRSGMAEQPQHF.

This clone was recorded a few times. The rearrangement uses TRBV7-9 and TRBJ2-7; TRBD1 matches 7 bases. CDR3 length equals 17 residues. With 5 bases clipped from V and 4 bases from J, the junction kept 17 bases outside the gene matches. The germline gives CDR1 SEHNR, CDR2 FQNEAQ (reference sequence). CDR3 amino acids: CASSTNRGPTELYEQYF. The CDR3 DNA is TGTGCCAGCAGCACCAACAGGGGACCAACAGAGTTATACGAGCAGTACTTC.

This chain links TRBV5-1 with TRBJ2-1, with a possible D match to TRBD1 (6 bases). The CDR3 spans 15 residues. V was trimmed by 4 bases and J by 0 bases, leaving 11 bases between them. Germline CDR1 is SGHRS and CDR2 is YFSETQ. CDR3 sequence: CASSGTNPSYNEQFF. CDR3 nucleotides: TGCGCCAGCAGCGGGACAAACCCCTCCTACAATGAGCAGTTCTTC.

The chain has TRBV7-9 and TRBJ2-2; weak D call: TRBD2 (5 bases). Germline loops: CDR1 SEHNR, CDR2 FQNEAQ (reference sequence). This CDR3 has 14 residues. V gave up 5 bases and J gave up 9 bases, with 16 bases separating them. The chain's CDR3 is CASSEPGKARELFF. DNA for the CDR3: TGTGCCAGCAGCGAACCGGGGAAGGCCCGGGAGCTGTTTTTT.

This chain connects TRBV4-3 to TRBJ1-2; weak D call: TRBD1 (6 bases). V dropped 3 bases and J dropped 2 bases, with 7 bases sitting between them. There are 13 residues in the CDR3. Germline loops: CDR1 LGHNA, CDR2 YSLEER. The CDR3 DNA is TGCGCCAGCAGCCATACAGGGAACTATGGCTACACCTTC. Amino acids: CASSHTGNYGYTF.

The rearrangement links TRBV5-1 to TRBJ2-6, with 8 bases identical to TRBD1. Germline V gene sequence: CDR1 SGHRS, CDR2 YFSETQ. Trimming took 4 bases from V and 0 from J; bases not matched to a gene: 9. This CDR3 comprises 18 residues. The CDR3 DNA reads as TGCGCCAGCAGCATTCCGACAGGGGTGGCCTCTGGGGCCAACGTCCTGACTTTC. This encodes CASSIPTGVASGANVLTF.

The chain combines TRBV9 with TRBJ1-3, with D hard to call. Looked up from germline, CDR1 is SGDLS and CDR2 is YYNGEE. The CDR3 sequence is 14 residues long. V gave up 5 bases and J gave up 4 bases, with 13 bases separating them. The CDR3 spells CASSLGSLGNTIYF. DNA for the CDR3: TGTGCCAGCAGTCTCGGGAGTCTCGGAAACACCATATATTTT.

The chain has TRBV6-6 and TRBJ1-6; TRBD1 matches 9 bases. This CDR3 contains 15 residues. V was clipped by 1 base and J by 7 bases; unmatched bases: 2. The germline CDR1 and CDR2 sequences are MNHNY and SVGAGI (reference sequence). The CDR3 region is CASSYFGTGNSPLHF. The CDR3, as DNA: TGTGCCAGCAGTTACTTCGGGACAGGGAATTCACCCCTCCACTTT.

The chain has TRBV6-2 or TRBV6-3 and TRBJ2-7; 8 nucleotides agree with TRBD1. The CDR3 runs to 14 residues. The V gene's germline CDR1 is MNHEY and CDR2 SVGEGT. Trimming took 2 bases from V and 6 from J; bases not matched to a gene: 6. This CDR3 is CASSYASTGGEQYF. The CDR3 DNA is TGTGCCAGCAGTTACGCTTCTACAGGGGGCGAGCAGTACTTC.

CDR3 nucleotides: TGCGCCAGCAGCCAAGAAGGGACTAGTTCAGATACGCAGTATTTT. This encodes CASSQEGTSSDTQYF. The V and J genes are TRBV4-3 and TRBJ2-3; 8 bases line up with TRBD2. CDR1 is LGHNA and CDR2 is YSLEER in the germline V gene. V shed 0 bases, J shed 4 bases, and the junction held 3 bases outside the gene matches. The CDR3 loop spans 15 amino acids.

This clone is a singleton in its sample. V and J are TRBV2 and TRBJ2-2, with a weak D call TRBD2 (5 bases). V gave up 5 bases and J gave up 7 bases, with 8 bases separating them. In germline, CDR1 is SNHLY, CDR2 FYNNEI. This CDR3 contains 12 residues. CDR3 amino acids: CASSLAGGELFF. In DNA, the CDR3 is TGTGCCAGCAGTCTAGCAGGCGGGGAGCTGTTTTTT.